This T cell receptor (beta chain) is from a study of cytomegalovirus exposure and HLA in healthy donors. PCR primers comprised 60 Vbeta and 13 Jbeta primers. Original processing notes: Approximately 10 million shared chains were among approximately 87 million unique TCR beta chains counted in a later analysis. Assay: immunoSEQ multiplex PCR; the TCRdb copy retains only in-frame clones and omits some. From that table come the V and J calls and clone size; the DNA was used to work out D and trimming. With tens of thousands of clones in the sample, the ten largest clones hold more than 8%. The CDR3 has 14 amino acids. V lost 2 bases, J lost 3 bases, and 8 bases lay in between. Per the germline V gene, CDR1 is MNHEY and CDR2 is SVGAGI.

J is TRBJ1-5 and V is TRBV6-5, with no clear D. The TCR originated in a male donor in good health and CMV-seronegative. Input material: PBMCs. The CDR3 protein is CASSYGGINQPQHF. The DNA of the CDR3 is TGTGCCAGCAGTTACGGAGGAATCAATCAGCCCCAGCATTTT.